The sequence of this TCR beta chain was determined in a study of Ad26.COV2.S vaccination and SARS-CoV-2 variants. The CDR3 has 15 amino acids. In germline, CDR1 is MDHEN, CDR2 SYDVKM. J lost 4 bases, V lost 6 bases, and 7 bases had no gene match. The treatment: roughly 19 received Ad26.COV2.S at low or high dose, single or two shots; about five received placebo; per-sample allocation not given. The investigators took samples on day 63 after the first vaccine or placebo injection. This vaccine is an Ad26 vector that expresses the Wuhan-strain SARS-CoV-2 spike. TCRdb's table, derived via immunoSEQ multiplex PCR, lists solely in-frame clones and lacks some. This sample has around 450,000 clones, with 90% found just once.

This receptor was taken from a person between 18 and 65 years old who received the Ad26.COV2.S COVID-19 vaccine or a placebo. The genes are TRBV28 and TRBJ1-3, with 9 bases lining up with TRBD1. The material was peripheral blood, obtained in a trial of Ad26.COV2.S vaccine versus placebo. The DNA of the CDR3 is TGTGCCAGCAGGTTGGACAGGGGAAGGGGAAACACCATATATTTT. Translation: CASRLDRGRGNTIYF.